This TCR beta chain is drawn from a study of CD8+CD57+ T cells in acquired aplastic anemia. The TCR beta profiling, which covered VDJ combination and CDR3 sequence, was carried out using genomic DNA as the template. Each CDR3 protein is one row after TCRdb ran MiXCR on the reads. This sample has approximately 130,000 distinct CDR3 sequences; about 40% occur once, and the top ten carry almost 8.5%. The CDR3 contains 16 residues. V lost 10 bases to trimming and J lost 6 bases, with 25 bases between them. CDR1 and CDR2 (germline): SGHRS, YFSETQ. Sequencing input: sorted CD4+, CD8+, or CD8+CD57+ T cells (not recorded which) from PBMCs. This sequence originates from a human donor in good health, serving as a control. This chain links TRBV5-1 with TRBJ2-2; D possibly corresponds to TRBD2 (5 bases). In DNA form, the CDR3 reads TGCGCCTCTAAGTTTGCAGCCGGGGTTTACGCCGGGGAGCTGTTTTTT. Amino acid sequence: CASKFAAGVYAGELFF. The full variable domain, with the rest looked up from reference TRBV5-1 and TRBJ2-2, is KAGVTQTPRYLIKTRGQQVTLSCSPISGHRSVSWYQQTPGQGLQFLFEYFSETQRNKGNFPGRFSGRQFSNSRSEMNVSTLELGDSALYLCASKFAAGVYAGELFFGEGSRLTVL.